This TCR beta chain was obtained from a study of cytomegalovirus exposure and HLA in healthy donors (TCRdb year 2017). Regarding the research as a whole: An earlier analysis of roughly 630 of the donors reported approximately 300 Gb of sequence data and 117 million unique TCR beta sequences from around 200 million T cells. The later analysis used no new phenotypic data to find candidate immune exposures, relying instead on TCR beta sequences and their occurrence across donors. Donor age, sex, ethnicity and CMV serostatus were compiled alongside the repertoire data. On average, roughly 240,000 unique TCR beta nucleotide sequences were sequenced per donor among several hundred genotyped donors of the cohort, with around 19% of those sequences being non-productive. To predict cytomegalovirus infection status, the study brought together high-throughput TCR immunosequencing, statistical association of individual TCRs with disease status, and machine learning. An early release that covered fewer than 750 HLA-typed donors contained approximately 300 gigabases of sequencing data and 85 million to 100 million unique TCR sequences. In a later analysis, previously published TCR beta repertoires from 666 donors were re-analyzed and high-resolution HLA genotyping was added so that TCR occurrence patterns could be studied. A separate validation cohort of more than 100 different subjects was used in addition to the roughly 640-subject first cohort. The number of donors typed differed by locus, with roughly 620-640 for A, B, C, DRB1 and DQB1, roughly 520 for DQA1, 606 for DPA1, and about 450 for DPB1. The study used immunosequencing to profile the T cell repertoires of around 600 subjects and linked those repertoires to cytomegalovirus serostatus. In a later genetic analysis, genome-wide SNP genotypes for about three fifths of the roughly 670 donors were used, and that subset was treated as a discovery cohort. Of the roughly 400 genotyped donors, approximately 83% fell in the genetic ancestry cluster associated with self-reported Caucasian donors. HLA typing covered class I and class II loci at four-digit resolution. Because of strong linkage in the cohort, a handful of DR-DQ haplotypes were treated as single units for association and clustering. All discovery cohort repertoires had been generated on a single sequencing platform. The study aimed to test whether cataloging public T cell receptors could reveal signatures of past pathogen exposure. An earlier analysis of some 500 of the donors used high-throughput TCR beta sequencing to judge whether each TCR beta V gene segment behaved as functional or pseudogenic.

The cohort consisted of 650 to 850 healthy bone marrow donors. All cohort members were sampled while nominally healthy, although unrecorded immune exposures were likely present. The donor was CMV seropositive and belonged to the group of 250 to 300 seropositive cohort members. A peripheral blood sample was collected from each donor, and TCR beta sequencing was performed on peripheral blood mononuclear cells. The Qiagen DNeasy Blood Extraction Kit was used to extract genomic DNA from the blood cell samples. Libraries were constructed by the immunoSEQ multiplex PCR assay. For the multiplex PCR, a mixture combining 60 forward primers for TCR Vbeta segments and 13 reverse primers for TCR Jbeta segments was used. The CDR3 region of rearranged TCR beta genes was amplified from genomic DNA with a multiplex PCR assay. The Illumina HiSeq System was used to sequence the amplified TCR beta libraries as 87-base-pair reads. The authors' analysis ran thus. A later analysis counted 65 million to 90 million unique TCR beta chains across the 550 to 700 repertoires, and some 11 million of these chains were shared by at least two donors. Raw reads were error-corrected and collapsed into unique sequences by a nearest-neighbor algorithm in which closely related sequences were merged to remove PCR and sequencing errors. Alignment of CDR3 sequences to IMGT reference sequences was used to assign V, D and J gene segments. For a sequence to be retained, a match of at least six nucleotides was required to both a V gene segment and a J gene segment. Rearrangements were called productive when the CDR3 lacked stop codons and stayed in frame with V and J; all others were non-productive. Following IMGT convention, CDR3 was defined as the stretch from the second conserved V-encoded cysteine to the conserved J-encoded phenylalanine. In an earlier analysis of just under 600 of the donors, sequences lacking an unambiguous match to a single V gene segment were excluded. An earlier analysis of a few hundred of the donors classified V segments as functional when productive rearrangements were above 56.7% and as segregating when the standard deviation between donors was above 5%. A statistical classification framework was built to diagnose cytomegalovirus status from the catalog of TCR beta chain sequences. V and J gene assignment, in a later analysis, came from comparing TCR nucleotide sequences with IMGT/GENE-DB human TR gene sequences. The TCRdist pipeline was used in a later analysis to assign CDR3 sequences and most-parsimonious VDJ recombination scenarios. A later analysis defined each TCR beta chain by its CDR3 amino acid sequence plus V-gene family, and excluded reads lacking a unique V-gene family. To address suspected cross-contamination and a sequencing artifact, a later analysis removed roughly 640 highly shared, low-generation-probability nucleotide sequences. In a later analysis, a clonal expansion index for each public chain was calculated from normalized within-repertoire ranks of inferred template counts. A later analysis computed generation probabilities with a VDJ recombination model fitted to out-of-frame rearrangements, and checked the results against IGoR. A later analysis scored TCR-TCR, TCR-HLA and TCR-CMV co-occurrence with hypergeometric tests, applying a repertoire-size bias correction to TCR pairs. In a later analysis, false discovery rates were estimated by permuting HLA or CMV assignments 20 times. In a later analysis, co-occurring TCRs were grouped using DBSCAN, and TCRdist sequence similarity was added for clustering within HLA-allele-positive subsets. Repertoires with fewer than 30,000 or more than 120,000 public chains were left out of co-occurrence clustering, as were five repertoires with anomalous nucleotide sharing. TCRdb carries this immuneACCESS record with in-frame sequences only. Its versions omit some clonotypes, under half of them owing to an unresolved V gene in the studies checked, with the rest unexplained. The V and J calls and clone size come from that table; D and trimming were worked out from the DNA. The sample yields about 160,000 clones; 60% to 70% were counted once. Around 7.1% of the sample goes to the ten largest clones.

Relative to germline, V is missing 5 bases and J is missing 4 bases, with 14 bases of the junction outside any gene match. The CDR3 has 16 amino acids, counting the end cysteine and phenylalanine. Only the CDR3 DNA is retained, 48 bases long and in frame from the first base. CDR1 SEHNR and CDR2 FQNEAQ are derived from the germline V gene (reference sequence). Study-wide findings and limitations: The earlier analysis of 450 to 700 of the donors excluded over 15 rarely observed V segments, including chromosome 9 orphons, because counts were too low. Three of the identified cytomegalovirus-associated TCR beta chains were confirmed in vitro to be specific for cytomegalovirus antigens. In a later genetic analysis, fewer N-insertions in productive TCRs were reported among donors in an Asian-associated ancestry cluster than the 666-donor mean. Some IMGT-functional V segments, including TRBV6-2 and TRBV6-3, could not be distinguished by the 87-base-pair reads and were therefore excluded. It was suggested by the authors that the approach could potentially be generalized to other disease states and immunological phenotypes. In a later analysis, HLA-associated TCR beta chains showed more clonal expansion and lower generation probabilities than non-associated chains that were equally common. Sequencing depth was assumed to be roughly uniform across donors in the presence/absence analyses, though that assumption may not hold. A later analysis reported that several top co-occurrence clusters appeared linked to parvovirus B19, influenza, CMV and Epstein-Barr virus. In an earlier analysis of some 550 of the donors, most TCR beta V segments were observed in productive rearrangements about 87% or about 30% of the time, broadly matching IMGT annotations. When HLA alleles, especially DR and DQ, strongly co-occurred, TCR associations were difficult to assign to individual alleles. Linkage disequilibrium might explain the correlated functional status among segregating V segments, but an unknown experimental factor could not be ruled out. While some public TCRs were present in many individuals, most TCR sequences turned up only very rarely across donors. A total of 150 to 200 TCR beta chains were listed by the study as associated with cytomegalovirus. The sequencing pipeline was judged likely to have produced a cluster of highly shared sequence variants as a technical artifact. Because some donors lacked HLA typing at each locus, the association tests relied only on the typed subset. In a later analysis, most CMV-associated TCR beta chains were found to appear HLA-restricted, with HLA associations seemingly driven largely by CMV exposure. A further reported finding was that TCR beta sequences accurately predicted the HLA-A and HLA-B alleles for most subjects in the first cohort. In a later analysis, 16,951 TCR beta sequences were associated with specific HLA alleles at a false discovery rate of 0.05. In both the original and validation cohorts, the classifier was reported to diagnose cytomegalovirus status with high specificity and sensitivity. In a later analysis, TCR association rates were found to vary across HLA loci, with the most associated TCRs seen for DRB1 alleles and the fewest for HLA-C alleles. For the cohort, immune exposure information was limited to CMV serostatus. A later genetic analysis associated a missense DCLRE1C variant with V-gene and J-gene trimming of TCR beta chains, and an independent cohort replicated the association. In this cohort, only TCR beta chains were sequenced, and detectable features were limited by the absence of alpha or paired-chain data.

Note on this clone: The target of this receptor is not known. No much larger clone is present one base from it, and per-base qualities are unavailable.

The sequence was collected from a woman aged 55-69 years in good health and CMV-seropositive. In this chain, TRBV7-9 is recombined with TRBJ2-7, and 7 junctional nucleotides match TRBD2. The specimen was PBMCs. The CDR3 corresponds to CASSKRDGPWLYEQYF. The sequenced DNA: TGTGCCAGCAGCAAGCGGGACGGCCCGTGGCTTTACGAGCAGTACTTC.